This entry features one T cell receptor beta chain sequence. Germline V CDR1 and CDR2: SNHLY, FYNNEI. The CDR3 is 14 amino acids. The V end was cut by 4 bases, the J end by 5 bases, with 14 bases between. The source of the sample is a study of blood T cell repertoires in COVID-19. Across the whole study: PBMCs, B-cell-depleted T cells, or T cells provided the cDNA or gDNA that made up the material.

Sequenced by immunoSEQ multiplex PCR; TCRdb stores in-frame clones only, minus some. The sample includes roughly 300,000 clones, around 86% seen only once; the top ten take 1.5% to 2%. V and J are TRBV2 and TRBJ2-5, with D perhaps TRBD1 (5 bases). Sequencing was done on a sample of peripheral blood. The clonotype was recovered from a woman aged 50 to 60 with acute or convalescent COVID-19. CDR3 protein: CASSAEGAEETQYF. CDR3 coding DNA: TGTGCCAGCAGTGCGGAAGGGGCGGAGGAGACCCAGTACTTC.